The 14 T cell receptor beta chains in this list originate from one sample, sequenced in a study of early T cells in non-severe SARS-CoV-2 infection. TCRdb passed the 5' RACE reads through MiXCR, listing each CDR3 protein once. The repertoire has approximately 32,000 distinct CDR3 sequences, under 7.5% of them found once; the top ten carry about two fifths. Sequences were obtained from whole blood. The receptors shown here come from an adult who was a healthcare worker with PCR-confirmed SARS-CoV-2 infection or an uninfected control (not recorded which).

This clonotype was picked up many times. The rearrangement uses TRBV5-1 and TRBJ1-2, with D unclear. The V gene lost 3 bases and the J gene lost 5 bases, with 8 bases spanning the gap. Germline V gives CDR1 SGHRS, CDR2 YFSETQ. The CDR3 spans 12 residues. The CDR3 sequence is CASSSWLYGYTF. The CDR3 coding sequence is TGCGCCAGCAGCTCCTGGTTGTATGGCTACACCTTC.

This clonotype has a count of ten or more. The CDR3 DNA is TGCGCCAGCGGGGAAGGGGGCTCTTCTTGGAACACCGGGGAGCTGTTTTTT. This encodes CASGEGGSSWNTGELFF. The gene calls are TRBV5-1 and TRBJ2-2, with TRBD1 matching 7 bases. Unmatched junction bases numbered 13, after V lost 7 bases and J lost 1 base. The CDR3 is 17 residues long. Germline V CDR1 and CDR2: SGHRS, YFSETQ.

This clonotype was recorded at least ten times. The V and J genes are TRBV6-6 and TRBJ2-5, with D possibly TRBD2 on 5 matching bases. Germline V CDR1 and CDR2: MNHNY, SVGAGI (reference sequence). Trimming pared 10 bases from V and 2 bases from J, leaving 11 bases between. This CDR3 comprises 12 residues. The CDR3 here is CATRRTQETQYF. Written as DNA, the CDR3 is TGTGCCACAAGGAGGACGCAAGAGACCCAGTACTTC.

This clonotype appeared many times. The chain links TRBV11-3 to TRBJ2-7; D perhaps matches TRBD1 (6 bases). The V end lost 2 bases, the J end lost 7 bases, and 15 bases lay between the germline ends. Germline loops: CDR1 SGHNT, CDR2 YENEEA. The CDR3 contains 14 residues. The CDR3 loop is CASSLQTGPTEQYF. The CDR3 bases are TGTGCCAGCAGCTTACAGACAGGACCGACAGAGCAGTACTTC.

The V call is TRBV2, the J call TRBJ2-1; D possibly corresponds to TRBD2 (5 bases). The germline CDR1 and CDR2 sequences are SNHLY and FYNNEI. V was shortened by 5 bases and J by 9 bases, with 17 bases between the two germline ends. The length of the CDR3 is 14 residues. CDR3 loop: CASSPEGSSAEQFF. In DNA form, the CDR3 reads TGTGCCAGCAGTCCTGAAGGGAGTTCGGCTGAGCAGTTCTTC.

The sample holds many counts of this clonotype. The V call is TRBV6-2 or TRBV6-3, the J call TRBJ1-5; 10 positions match TRBD1. CDR1 and CDR2 (germline): MNHEY, SVGEGT. The CDR3 runs 17 residues. J lost 4 bases, V lost 2 bases, and 8 bases had no gene match. In nucleotides, the CDR3 is TGTGCCAGCAGTTACGGACAGGGGGGACCAGATAATCAGCCCCAGCATTTT. Its translation is CASSYGQGGPDNQPQHF.

The genes are TRBV2 and TRBJ2-7; TRBD1 matches at 9 bases. This CDR3 spans 13 amino acids. Germline V gene sequence: CDR1 SNHLY, CDR2 FYNNEI. The J segment lost 7 bases and the V segment lost 4 bases, leaving 5 bases of the junction unmatched. CDR3 loop: CASSGDRAREQYF. In DNA form, the CDR3 reads TGTGCCAGCAGTGGGGACAGGGCCCGAGAGCAGTACTTC.

This clonotype was counted at least ten times. The J gene is TRBJ2-1, the V gene TRBV9, with 7 bases aligning to TRBD1. The length of the CDR3 is 15 residues. V shed 4 bases and J 3 bases; nucleotides not matched to a gene: 7. CDR1 SGDLS and CDR2 YYNGEE come from the germline V gene. CDR3 sequence reads: CASSSRTGFYNEQFF. The CDR3 nucleotides read TGTGCCAGCAGCTCTCGGACAGGTTTCTACAATGAGCAGTTCTTC.

This chain uses TRBV19 with TRBJ1-1, with D unclear. Germline-derived CDR1 and CDR2 are LNHDA and SQIVND (reference sequence). The CDR3 runs 12 residues. V was shortened by 3 bases and J by 1 base, with 3 bases between the two germline ends. CDR3 nucleotide sequence: TGTGCCAGTAGTATGTGGAACACTGAAGCTTTCTTT. Its protein is CASSMWNTEAFF.

Concerning this clonotype itself: It may be a read error: a sequence one base away is much more abundant. This chain links TRBV5-1 with TRBJ2-2; TRBD2 might be the D (5 bases). Germline V gene lookup returns CDR1 SGHRS and CDR2 YFSETQ. The CDR3 runs to 16 residues. Trimming took 3 bases from V and 5 from J, leaving 17 bases between them. The CDR3 sequence: CASSSTSDCGTGELFF. The CDR3 region has the DNA TGCGCCAGCAGCTCTACCTCGGACTGTGGGACCGGGGAGCTGTTTTTT.

This clonotype was seen only a few times. The chain recombines TRBV19 with TRBJ1-2; no firm D call. The CDR3 contains 11 residues. V was clipped by 10 bases and J by 4 bases, with 10 bases between them. Germline V gene data show CDR1 as LNHDA and CDR2 as SQIVND (reference sequence). As DNA, the CDR3 is TGTGCCATCTCATCGCCCTATGGCTACACCTTC. This gives the protein CAISSPYGYTF. The whole variable domain, filled in from reference TRBV19 and TRBJ1-2, reads DGGITQSPKYLFRKEGQNVTLSCEQNLNHDAMYWYRQDPGQGLRLIYYSQIVNDFQKGDIAEGYSVSREKKESFPLTVTSAQKNPTAFYLCAISSPYGYTFGSGTRLTVV.

This clonotype qualifies as large (0.1 to 1%). This chain uses TRBV9 with TRBJ2-1; the D is unclear. V lost 4 bases and J 7 bases, leaving 12 bases between the germline ends. In germline, CDR1 is SGDLS, CDR2 YYNGEE. This CDR3 contains 13 residues. The CDR3 DNA is TGTGCCAGCAGCCCCTCAGTGAGTAATGAGCAGTTCTTC. As protein: CASSPSVSNEQFF.

This clonotype was observed a handful of times. The chain is built from TRBV5-8 and TRBJ2-7, with 7 bases fitting TRBD1. V lost 0 bases to trimming and J lost 3 bases; unmatched junction nucleotides: 6. CDR1 SGHTS and CDR2 YDEGEE come from the germline V gene. The CDR3 is 15 amino acids. CDR3 residues: CASSLGGGYLYEQYF. In nucleotides, the CDR3 is TGTGCCAGCAGCTTGGGAGGGGGCTATCTCTACGAGCAGTACTTC.

The sample holds many counts of this clonotype. The chain employs TRBV12-3 or TRBV12-4 and TRBJ1-1; D not resolved. Trimming pared 2 bases from V and 5 bases from J, leaving 12 bases between. The CDR3 length is 14 residues. The CDR3 nucleotides read TGTGCCAGCAGTTTACGGGGAGATAGGACTGAAGCTTTCTTT. Protein: CASSLRGDRTEAFF.